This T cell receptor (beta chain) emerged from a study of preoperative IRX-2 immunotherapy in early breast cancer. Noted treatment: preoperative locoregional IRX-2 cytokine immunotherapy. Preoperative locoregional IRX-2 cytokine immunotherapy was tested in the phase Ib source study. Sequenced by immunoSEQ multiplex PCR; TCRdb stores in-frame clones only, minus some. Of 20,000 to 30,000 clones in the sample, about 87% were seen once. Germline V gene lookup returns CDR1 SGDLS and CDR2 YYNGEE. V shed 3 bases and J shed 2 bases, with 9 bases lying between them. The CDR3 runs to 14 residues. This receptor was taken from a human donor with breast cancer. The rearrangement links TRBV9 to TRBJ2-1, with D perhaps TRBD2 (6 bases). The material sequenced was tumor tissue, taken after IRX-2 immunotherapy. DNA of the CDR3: TGTGCCAGCAGCGCCGGGACTGCCTACAATGAGCAGTTCTTC. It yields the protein CASSAGTAYNEQFF.